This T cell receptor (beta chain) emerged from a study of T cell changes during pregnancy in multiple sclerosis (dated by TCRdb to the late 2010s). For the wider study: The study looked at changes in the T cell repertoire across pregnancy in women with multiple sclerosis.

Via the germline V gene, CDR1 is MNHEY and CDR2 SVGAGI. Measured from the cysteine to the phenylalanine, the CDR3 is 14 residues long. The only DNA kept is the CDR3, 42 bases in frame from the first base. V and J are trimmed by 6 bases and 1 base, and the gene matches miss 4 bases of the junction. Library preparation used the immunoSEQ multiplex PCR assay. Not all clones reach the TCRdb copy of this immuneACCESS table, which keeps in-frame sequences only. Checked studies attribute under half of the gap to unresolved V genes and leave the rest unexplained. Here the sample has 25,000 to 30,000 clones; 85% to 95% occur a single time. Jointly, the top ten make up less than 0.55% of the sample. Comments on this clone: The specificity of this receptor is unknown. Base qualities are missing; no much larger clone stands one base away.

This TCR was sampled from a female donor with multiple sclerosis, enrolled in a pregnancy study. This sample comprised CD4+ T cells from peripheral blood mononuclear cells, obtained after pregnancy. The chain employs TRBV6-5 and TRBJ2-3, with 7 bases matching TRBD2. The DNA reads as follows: TGTGCCAGCAGATTAGGACTAGGCACAGATACGCAGTATTTT. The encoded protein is CASRLGLGTDTQYF.